This T cell receptor beta chain was recovered during a study of Graves' ophthalmopathy and Graves' hyperthyroidism. In its sample, this clonotype was seen many times. Transcripts of RNA were the source for amplifying TCR beta CDR3 regions. HTBI primers served in a first-round RT-PCR, which a second-round multiplex PCR followed. TCRdb independently ran MiXCR on the multiplex PCR reads; one entry per CDR3 protein. The sample consists of about 500,000 distinct CDR3 sequences, roughly 14% of them appearing once. The study enrolled ophthalmopathy donors with moderate-to-severe activity, CAS ≥3, NOSPECS ≥4 and duration under 3 months. Germline CDR1 is SGHRS and CDR2 is YFSETQ. This CDR3 spans 11 amino acids.

The sequence came from a woman aged 25-40 years with Graves' ophthalmopathy. The chain combines TRBV5-1 with TRBJ2-7, with D perhaps TRBD2 (6 bases). The sample comprised blood. The chain's CDR3 is CASAGPNEQYF. Here the CDR3 DNA reads TGCGCTTCGGCGGGGCCTAACGAGCAGTACTTC.